The rows below give T cell receptor beta chains drawn from one sample of a study of T cell responses to AZD1222 COVID-19 vaccine. Sequenced by immunoSEQ multiplex PCR; TCRdb stores in-frame clones only, minus some. The sample has about 85,000 clones; over 80% are singletons. Here the sequenced sample was peripheral blood, taken on day 0 of AZD1222 vaccination. These receptors were obtained from an adult in good health. Each CDR3 is given with its conserved first and last residue. D genes are given only for firm matches. Clone size is given for some rows only: seen once, a few or many times, or a class if the clone is expanded.

len,j_gene,v_gene,d_gene,abundance,CDR3aa,CDR3nt
12,TRBJ2-6,TRBV2,.,.,CASNSGANVLTF,TGTGCCAGCAACTCTGGGGCCAACGTCCTGACTTTC
15,TRBJ2-7,TRBV5-6,TRBD1,.,CASSLWVTGEYEQYF,TGTGCCAGCAGCTTGTGGGTGACAGGGGAGTACGAGCAGTACTTC
13,TRBJ2-1,TRBV10-3,TRBD2,.,CAIRTSGSNEQFF,TGTGCCATCAGGACTAGCGGGAGCAATGAGCAGTTCTTC
12,TRBJ2-7,TRBV18,.,.,CASSPVSYEQYF,TGTGCCAGCTCACCAGTTTCCTACGAGCAGTACTTC
14,TRBJ1-2,TRBV5-1,TRBD1,.,CASSLGQGAGGYTF,TGCGCCAGCAGCTTGGGACAGGGGGCCGGTGGCTACACCTTC
15,TRBJ1-1,TRBV19,.,.,CASSIIPSYNTEAFF,TGTGCCAGTAGTATAATACCCTCCTATAACACTGAAGCTTTCTTT
15,TRBJ1-6,TRBV7-8,.,.,CASSPGWPYQGPLHF,TGTGCCAGCAGCCCAGGGTGGCCTTACCAGGGGCCCCTCCACTTT
16,TRBJ1-3,TRBV19,.,once,CASSRNVLNSGNTIYF,TGTGCCAGTAGTAGAAACGTCCTAAACTCTGGAAACACCATATATTTT
14,TRBJ2-7,TRBV5-1,TRBD1,once,CASSSGTGWYEQYF,TGCGCCAGCAGCTCCGGGACAGGGTGGTACGAGCAGTACTTC
14,TRBJ2-7,TRBV27,TRBD2,.,CASSRLAGSYEQYF,TGTGCCAGCAGTCGACTAGCGGGATCCTACGAGCAGTACTTC
13,TRBJ2-3,TRBV12-3/TRBV12-4,.,.,CASSFLTADTQYF,TGTGCCAGCAGTTTCTTGACCGCCGATACGCAGTATTTT
16,TRBJ1-1,TRBV5-1,.,.,CASSLDGQRVNTEAFF,TGCGCCAGCAGCTTGGATGGACAGAGAGTGAACACTGAAGCTTTCTTT
14,TRBJ1-4,TRBV6-1,.,.,CAVGFRDLNEKLFF,TGTGCCGTGGGATTCCGGGACCTTAATGAAAAACTGTTTTTT
13,TRBJ2-7,TRBV7-9,.,.,CASSLDQSGEQYF,TGTGCCAGCAGCTTAGACCAGTCGGGCGAGCAGTACTTC
16,TRBJ2-1,TRBV10-3,TRBD2,.,CAISPRGDRSYNEQFF,TGTGCCATCAGCCCTCGGGGGGATAGGTCCTACAATGAGCAGTTCTTC
12,TRBJ2-1,TRBV3-1/TRBV3-2,.,.,CASSQVEGEQFF,TGTGCCAGCAGCCAAGTAGAGGGTGAGCAGTTCTTC
15,TRBJ2-7,TRBV5-4,TRBD2,.,CASSFGGRASYEQYF,TGTGCCAGCAGCTTTGGTGGGAGGGCCTCCTACGAGCAGTACTTC
14,TRBJ2-7,TRBV5-4,.,few,CASSLDGTSYEQYF,TGTGCCAGCAGCCTGGATGGGACTTCCTACGAGCAGTACTTC
12,TRBJ1-4,TRBV2,.,.,CASSPNNEKLFF,TGTGCCAGCAGTCCAAATAATGAAAAACTGTTTTTT
12,TRBJ1-5,TRBV19,.,.,CASSIAVQPQHF,TGTGCCAGTAGTATCGCGGTTCAGCCCCAGCATTTT
15,TRBJ1-2,TRBV19,TRBD1,.,CASSQGQAVDYGYTF,TGTGCCAGTAGTCAGGGACAGGCGGTGGACTATGGCTACACCTTC
16,TRBJ2-1,TRBV5-4,.,.,CASSLAVAGTIDEQFF,TGTGCCAGCAGCTTGGCCGTTGCGGGAACCATCGATGAGCAGTTCTTC
13,TRBJ1-2,TRBV10-2,.,.,CASTQMWGYGYTF,TGCGCCAGCACTCAGATGTGGGGCTATGGCTACACCTTC
16,TRBJ1-1,TRBV7-8,.,.,CASSLASVVMNTEAFF,TGTGCCAGCAGCTTAGCAAGCGTAGTTATGAACACTGAAGCTTTCTTT
14,TRBJ1-1,TRBV18,.,.,CASSAADTNTEAFF,TGTGCCAGCTCAGCGGCGGATACGAACACTGAAGCTTTCTTT
13,TRBJ2-5,TRBV11-2,.,.,CASSFSVQETQYF,TGTGCCAGCAGCTTCTCTGTTCAAGAGACCCAGTACTTC